This T cell receptor beta chain was profiled in a study of T cells in women clearing cervical HPV infection. Overall study: For cases, blood was sampled a median about 150 days after lesion detection, interquartile range about 90 to 210 days.

Trimming took 3 bases from V and 2 from J, leaving 10 bases between them. The CDR3 consists of 15 residues. A note on this clone: The read ends 3 residues shy of where the CDR3 ends; the end is completed using the germline J gene.

Method: immunoSEQ multiplex PCR; TCRdb's copy keeps in-frame clones and lacks some. The listing records roughly 40,000 clones. This TCR was sampled from a woman aged 18 to 75 with a cervical HPV16 infection that either progressed to CIN3+ or cleared (not recorded which). The V gene is TRBV12-3 or TRBV12-4, the J gene TRBJ2-2; D remains unclear. Sequencing was done on a sample of blood buffy coat. The CDR3 bases that were read are TGTGCCAGCAGTTTGGGCACTTACAACACCGGGGAG. It translates to CASSLGTYNTGE. In full, the CDR3 reads CASSLGTYNTGELFF.